One and the same sample provided the 23 T cell receptor beta chains below, sequenced in a study of Ad26.COV2.S vaccination and SARS-CoV-2 variants. Treatment of the sample: around 19 received Ad26.COV2.S at low or high dose, single or two shots; five or six received placebo; per-sample allocation not given. Sampling occurred on day 63 after the first vaccine or placebo injection. The method was immunoSEQ multiplex PCR; TCRdb's version includes in-frame clones alone and lacks a portion of them. Of 360,000 or so clones listed, about 89% are singletons. The sequenced sample was peripheral blood, obtained in a trial of Ad26.COV2.S vaccine versus placebo. The receptors originated from a person aged 18-65 years who received the Ad26.COV2.S COVID-19 vaccine or a placebo.

This clone was counted a single time. V is TRBV27 and J is TRBJ2-1, with 9 bases matching TRBD2. This CDR3 is built from 15 residues. J was trimmed by 3 bases and V by 3 bases; bases with no gene match: 3. Germline V gene sequence: CDR1 MNHEY, CDR2 SMNVEV (reference sequence). The CDR3 protein is CASSFLTSGYNEQFF. The CDR3 DNA reads as TGTGCCAGCAGTTTCCTGACTAGCGGCTACAATGAGCAGTTCTTC.

This chain joins TRBV5-5 and TRBJ1-4; D gene ambiguous. Germline CDR1 SGHKS, CDR2 YYEKEE (reference sequence). CDR3 size: 14 residues. Deletions cut 2 bases from V and 5 bases from J, with 10 bases between. The CDR3 loop is CASSLYGTNEKLFF. CDR3 DNA sequence: TGTGCCAGCAGCTTATATGGCACGAATGAAAAACTGTTTTTT.

For the CDR3, the DNA is TGCGCCAGCAGCAGCCTAGAAACCGGGGAGCTGTTTTTT. It specifies CASSSLETGELFF. This chain uses TRBV4-1 with TRBJ2-2, with D unclear. This CDR3 is built from 13 residues. Germline V gives CDR1 MGHRA, CDR2 YSYEKL. The V end lost 5 bases, the J end lost 5 bases, and 9 bases lay between the germline ends.

The genes are TRBV5-1 and TRBJ1-2; the D gene is possibly TRBD1 (5 bases). The CDR3 consists of 14 residues. V lost 0 bases and J 8 bases, leaving 14 bases between the germline ends. Germline V lookup: CDR1 SGHRS, CDR2 YFSETQ. This chain's CDR3 is CASSLESGNSGYTF. For the CDR3, the DNA is TGCGCCAGCAGCTTGGAATCAGGGAATTCGGGCTACACCTTC. Combining the CDR3 with reference TRBV5-1 and TRBJ1-2 gives the whole variable domain KAGVTQTPRYLIKTRGQQVTLSCSPISGHRSVSWYQQTPGQGLQFLFEYFSETQRNKGNFPGRFSGRQFSNSRSEMNVSTLELGDSALYLCASSLESGNSGYTFGSGTRLTVV.

V is TRBV19 and J is TRBJ2-7; D might be TRBD2 (7 bases). The germline gives CDR1 LNHDA, CDR2 SQIVND (reference sequence). The CDR3 extends over 14 amino acids. The V and J ends lost 7 bases and 5 bases respectively, with 18 bases between them. The CDR3, as DNA: TGTGCCAGTACCCCGGGGAGGGGGGGGCACGAGCAGTACTTC. This translates into CASTPGRGGHEQYF.

The chain is built from TRBV7-3 and TRBJ2-5; D gene uncertain. Germline loops: CDR1 SGHTA, CDR2 FQGTGA. This CDR3 contains 13 residues. Deletions cut 3 bases from V and 5 bases from J, with 10 bases between. CDR3 amino acids: CASSFSPSETQYF. The CDR3 DNA follows: TGTGCCAGCAGCTTTTCCCCTTCGGAGACCCAGTACTTC.

This chain connects TRBV6-6 to TRBJ2-3, with a tentative D call TRBD1 (5 bases). CDR1 is MNHNY and CDR2 is SVGAGI in the germline V gene (reference sequence). The V gene lost 6 bases and the J gene lost 6 bases, with 34 bases spanning the gap. The CDR3 spans 20 residues. CDR3 sequence: CASSRVMQGGAIRAWDTQYF. The DNA of the CDR3 is TGTGCCAGCAGCCGTGTGATGCAGGGTGGTGCAATCCGTGCATGGGATACGCAGTATTTT.

The chain joins TRBV28 to TRBJ1-5, with D uncertain. There are 15 residues in the CDR3. Germline CDR1 MDHEN, CDR2 SYDVKM. The V and J ends lost 2 bases and 2 bases respectively, with 10 bases between them. The CDR3: CASSLGSLGNQPQHF. In nucleotides, the CDR3 is TGTGCCAGCAGTTTAGGCAGTTTAGGCAATCAGCCCCAGCATTTT. The full variable domain, completed using reference TRBV28 and TRBJ1-5, is DVKVTQSSRYLVKRTGEKVFLECVQDMDHENMFWYRQDPGLGLRLIYFSYDVKMKEKGDIPEGYSVSREKKERFSLILESASTNQTSMYLCASSLGSLGNQPQHFGDGTRLSIL.

The V and J genes are TRBV5-4 and TRBJ2-1; TRBD2 might be the D (6 bases). Trimming shortened V by 5 bases and J by 4 bases, and 16 bases separated the two germline ends. The germline V gene encodes CDR1 SGHNT and CDR2 YYREEE (reference sequence). The CDR3 has 15 residues. CDR3 sequence: CASRDGTAAYNEQFF. The CDR3 nucleotides are TGTGCCAGCAGGGACGGGACTGCTGCGTACAATGAGCAGTTCTTC.

This clone was picked up one time. The genes are TRBV12-3 or TRBV12-4 and TRBJ1-2; D not resolved. The CDR3 totals 12 residues. V was trimmed by 5 bases and J by 5 bases, leaving 9 bases between them. The CDR3 loop reads CASSNNRYGYTF. The CDR3 bases are TGTGCCAGCAGTAATAATAGGTATGGCTACACCTTC.

Concerning this clone: Distinct nucleotide sequences in the sample also encode this CDR3. The chain carries TRBV18 and TRBJ2-1; D not resolved. Germline CDR1 reads KGHSH; CDR2 reads LQKENI. CDR3 length: 14 amino acids. The V end was cut by 0 bases, the J end by 3 bases, with 6 bases between. The CDR3 reads CASSPPGSYNEQFF. As DNA, the CDR3 is TGTGCCAGCTCACCACCCGGCAGCTACAATGAGCAGTTCTTC.

J is TRBJ1-2 and V is TRBV6-5; D call uncertain. The length of the CDR3 is 14 residues. V was pared by 0 bases and J by 6 bases, with 11 bases between. Germline CDR1 MNHEY, CDR2 SVGAGI. CDR3 residues: CASSYSRGVHGYTF. CDR3 nucleotides: TGTGCCAGCAGTTACTCACGAGGAGTGCATGGCTACACCTTC.

V is TRBV12-3 or TRBV12-4 and J is TRBJ2-2; a weak D match, TRBD1 (5 bases). The CDR3 has 12 amino acids. V dropped 4 bases and J dropped 6 bases, with 6 bases sitting between them. The CDR3 region is CASSSGSGELFF. CDR3 DNA sequence: TGTGCCAGCAGTTCAGGGTCCGGGGAGCTGTTTTTT.

This chain uses TRBV7-9 with TRBJ2-2; TRBD2 aligns across 10 bases. Germline values: CDR1 SEHNR, CDR2 FQNEAQ (reference sequence). The CDR3 is 16 amino acids. V dropped 5 bases and J dropped 4; count of bases not matched to a gene: 7. The CDR3 DNA sequence: TGTGCCAGCAGCCGTGGGGCTAGCGGGGGCACCGGGGAGCTGTTTTTT. Translating it yields CASSRGASGGTGELFF.

The sample holds one count of this clone. The gene calls are TRBV7-8 and TRBJ1-3, with a tentative D call TRBD1 (5 bases). Germline V CDR1 and CDR2: SGHVS, FQNEAQ. The V end lost 6 bases, the J end lost 0 bases, and 9 bases lay between the germline ends. This CDR3 contains 14 residues. The CDR3 reads CASRLGDSGNTIYF. Here the CDR3 DNA reads TGTGCCAGCAGATTGGGGGACTCTGGAAACACCATATATTTT.

The chain recombines TRBV7-3 with TRBJ2-3, with D tentatively TRBD2 (6 bases). Germline V gene lookup returns CDR1 SGHTA and CDR2 FQGTGA. V lost 5 bases and J lost 0, with 9 bases in between. CDR3 length equals 14 residues. Here the CDR3 reads CASSRSGSTDTQYF. The CDR3 region has the DNA TGTGCCAGCAGCCGAAGCGGGAGCACAGATACGCAGTATTTT.

The chain uses TRBV11-3 and TRBJ2-2; maybe TRBD2 (6 bases). Germline-derived CDR1 and CDR2 are SGHNT and YENEEA. This CDR3 region has 16 residues. Between the trimmed V and J ends, which lost 5 bases and 5 bases, there was a span of 18 bases. The CDR3 loop reads CASSNPGTLRTGELFF. In nucleotides, the CDR3 is TGTGCCAGCAGCAACCCCGGGACTTTGAGGACCGGGGAGCTGTTTTTT.

The rearrangement joins TRBV3-1 (or the pseudogene TRBV3-2) to TRBJ1-2, with no clear D. CDR1 LGHDT and CDR2 YNNKEL come from the germline V gene (reference sequence). V was pared by 3 bases and J by 6 bases, with 11 bases between. The CDR3 totals 13 residues. The CDR3 loop reads CASSQPGPNGYTF. The CDR3, as DNA: TGTGCCAGCAGCCAGCCGGGCCCTAATGGCTACACCTTC.

J is TRBJ2-7 and V is TRBV10-3; D is tentatively TRBD1 or TRBD2 (5 bases each). This CDR3 is built from 16 residues. V was trimmed by 4 bases and J by 0 bases, leaving 16 bases between them. Germline V gives CDR1 ENHRY, CDR2 SYGVKD. DNA for the CDR3: TGTGCCATCAGTGGACTCCGGGACCCTTACTCCTACGAGCAGTACTTC. Encoded protein: CAISGLRDPYSYEQYF.

This clone was picked up one time. The genes are TRBV5-1 and TRBJ2-5; D perhaps matches TRBD1 (5 bases). The V end was cut by 1 base, the J end by 5 bases, with 15 bases between. Germline V lookup: CDR1 SGHRS, CDR2 YFSETQ. The CDR3 is made up of 15 amino acids. CDR3 region: CASSLIPGIQETQYF. CDR3 sequence (DNA): TGCGCCAGCAGCTTGATTCCAGGGATTCAGGAGACCCAGTACTTC.

This chain connects TRBV7-9 to TRBJ2-7, with D possibly TRBD2 on 5 matching bases. Germline lookup yields CDR1 SEHNR and CDR2 FQNEAQ (reference sequence). Trimming left V 5 bases short and J 4 bases short, with 15 bases between. The CDR3 is 14 residues long. The CDR3 reads CASSHSRARYEQYF. The CDR3 region has the DNA TGTGCCAGCAGCCATTCGAGGGCAAGGTACGAGCAGTACTTC.

The chain employs TRBV18 and TRBJ2-2; possible D gene TRBD1, 5 bases. Germline assignment: CDR1 KGHSH and CDR2 LQKENI. The CDR3 has 14 amino acids. The germline V and J ends were trimmed by 3 bases and 5 bases, with 10 bases remaining between them. The CDR3 is CASSPYRTTGELFF. CDR3 coding DNA: TGTGCCAGCTCACCCTACCGGACAACCGGGGAGCTGTTTTTT.

The V and J genes are TRBV28 and TRBJ1-4; D might be TRBD1 (6 bases). The V end lost 4 bases, the J end lost 8 bases, and 8 bases lay between the germline ends. Germline V gene lookup returns CDR1 MDHEN and CDR2 SYDVKM. This CDR3 has 12 residues. This CDR3 reads CASSSRGEKLFF. The CDR3 bases are TGTGCCAGCAGTTCCAGGGGAGAAAAACTGTTTTTT.